Detailed here is one TCR beta chain. The sample comes from a study of blood T cell repertoires in COVID-19. V lost 3 bases and J lost 5, with 7 bases in between. From germline, CDR1 is SGHTA and CDR2 FQGNSA. The CDR3 loop spans 13 amino acids. Authors' analysis steps: Scientists estimated how many nucleated cells there were by amplifying reference gene primers. Only in-frame clones appear in the TCRdb table, and some are missing; sequencing was by immunoSEQ multiplex PCR. The V and J calls and clone size were taken over from that table, and D and trimming were inferred from the DNA. The data show 230,000 or so clones, roughly 80% seen once.

The rearrangement joins TRBV7-2 to TRBJ2-2, with D maybe TRBD1 (5 bases). The source material was PBMCs or T cells enriched from blood (not recorded which). The TCR sequence derives from a man aged 50 or older who had recovered from COVID-19. Here the CDR3 DNA reads TGTGCCAGCAGCTTTGACAGTACCGGGGAGCTGTTTTTT. Translating it yields CASSFDSTGELFF.